The 23 T cell receptor beta chains given below trace back to one sample, sequenced in a study of blood T cells in healthy people across ages. Combining a sample-barcoded 5' primer with a J-beta primer mix, a second PCR ran for 7 to 11 cycles. TCRdb itself ran the 5' RACE reads through MiXCR, one entry per CDR3 protein. The data contain 1.5 million to 2 million distinct CDR3 sequences, about 32% of them singletons. The sequenced sample consisted of blood. The receptor source for this set is a woman in her 30s in good health.

The chain couples TRBV7-3 to TRBJ2-3; weak D call: TRBD2 (5 bases). V was pared by 5 bases and J by 2 bases, with 14 bases between. The CDR3 has 15 amino acids. The germline gives CDR1 SGHTA, CDR2 FQGTGA. The CDR3 reads CASSPRTATTDTQYF. The DNA of the CDR3 is TGTGCCAGCAGCCCCAGGACTGCCACCACAGATACGCAGTATTTT.

V usage is TRBV6-1 and J usage is TRBJ1-6; D perhaps matches TRBD1 (5 bases). CDR1 is MNHNS and CDR2 is SASEGT in the germline V gene. The CDR3 sequence is 17 residues long. The germline V and J ends were trimmed by 6 bases and 8 bases, with 23 bases remaining between them. CDR3 bases: TGTGCCAGCAGCCCCCCGGCGGGAACTTTAGGGGATTCACCCCTCCACTTT. Its protein product is CASSPPAGTLGDSPLHF.

This chain uses TRBV3-1 with TRBJ1-1; D not certain. CDR1 and CDR2 (germline): LGHDT, YNNKEL (reference sequence). There are 13 residues in the CDR3. V dropped 5 bases and J dropped 8 bases, with 15 bases sitting between them. The CDR3 region is CASSARGEAEAFF. CDR3 nucleotides: TGTGCCAGCAGCGCGCGAGGAGAAGCCGAAGCTTTCTTT.

A few counts support this clonotype. This CDR3 is CASRSTGGEKLFF. The CDR3 nucleotides are TGTGCCAGCAGATCGACAGGGGGTGAAAAACTGTTTTTT. The genes are TRBV12-3 or TRBV12-4 and TRBJ1-4; 9 nucleotides line up with TRBD1. CDR3 size: 13 residues. V lost 6 bases, J lost 7 bases, and 3 bases stayed unmatched.

The chain is built from TRBV6-5 and TRBJ2-1; D remains unclear. From germline, CDR1 is MNHEY and CDR2 SVGAGI. V lost 3 bases, J lost 6 bases, and 9 bases lay in between. CDR3 length: 13 amino acids. This CDR3 is CASSYLNSNEQFF. As DNA, the CDR3 is TGTGCCAGCAGTTATCTAAATTCCAATGAGCAGTTCTTC.

This sequence joins TRBV12-3 or TRBV12-4 and TRBJ1-5; D unresolved. Deletions cut 2 bases from V and 0 bases from J, with 8 bases between. The CDR3 is made up of 15 amino acids. The CDR3 spells CASSLRVGSNQPQHF. The CDR3 nucleotides are TGTGCCAGCAGTTTAAGAGTGGGTAGCAATCAGCCCCAGCATTTT.

The chain recombines TRBV6-2 or TRBV6-3 with TRBJ2-2, with 14 bases lining up with TRBD2. CDR1 and CDR2 (germline): MNHEY, SVGEGT. Trimming removed 2 bases from V and 5 bases from J; junction bases left unmatched: 10. This CDR3 is 19 amino acids long. CDR3 nucleotide sequence: TGTGCCAGCAGTTACGCTCCCTTACGGACTAGCGGGAGGACCGGGGAGCTGTTTTTT. Its translation is CASSYAPLRTSGRTGELFF.

The CDR3 spells CASSPRDRAGYTF. The CDR3, as DNA: TGTGCCAGCTCACCACGGGACAGGGCTGGCTACACCTTC. J is TRBJ1-2 and V is TRBV18, with 9 bases matching TRBD1. The V gene's germline CDR1 is KGHSH and CDR2 LQKENI. V dropped 1 base and J dropped 7; count of bases not matched to a gene: 1. The CDR3 consists of 13 residues.

Only a few counts were recorded for this clonotype. This chain joins TRBV7-9 and TRBJ1-1; weak D call: TRBD1 (5 bases). CDR1 is SEHNR, CDR2 FQNEAQ, per germline (reference sequence). V was trimmed by 5 bases and J by 1 base, leaving 14 bases between them. The CDR3 sequence is 15 residues long. CDR3 amino acids: CASSPEGRGNTEAFF. CDR3 DNA: TGTGCCAGCAGCCCGGAGGGGCGGGGGAACACTGAAGCTTTCTTT.

J is TRBJ2-3 and V is TRBV2; D may correspond to TRBD1 or TRBD2 (6 bases each). The CDR3 covers 16 residues. The V end lost 5 bases, the J end lost 2 bases, and 17 bases lay between the germline ends. Germline CDR1 SNHLY, CDR2 FYNNEI. Here the CDR3 DNA reads TGTGCCAGCAGTCTTAGGGGGGCGACCACCACAGATACGCAGTATTTT. This encodes CASSLRGATTTDTQYF.

This clonotype was counted at least ten times. This chain links TRBV20-1 with TRBJ2-5; the D gene is possibly TRBD1 (8 bases). V lost 4 bases and J 4 bases, leaving 10 bases between the germline ends. CDR1 is DFQATT, CDR2 SNEGSKA, per germline (reference sequence). The CDR3 spans 12 residues. The DNA for the CDR3 is TGCAGTGCTAACAGGGGGGGAGAGACCCAGTACTTC. Its translation is CSANRGGETQYF.

The rearrangement uses TRBV6-2 or TRBV6-3 and TRBJ2-1, with TRBD1 as a possible D gene (6 bases). V shed 2 bases and J shed 4 bases, with 12 bases lying between them. The CDR3 runs to 15 residues. Germline CDR1 and CDR2: MNHEY and SVGEGT. The CDR3 DNA reads as TGTGCCAGCAGTTACGGGGGACACGCTTACAATGAGCAGTTCTTC. Translating it yields CASSYGGHAYNEQFF.

This clonotype was found a few times. The chain uses TRBV7-2 and TRBJ2-5; D is ambiguous. Germline V gene data show CDR1 as SGHTA and CDR2 as FQGNSA. This CDR3 is 14 amino acids long. The germline V and J ends were trimmed by 0 bases and 5 bases, with 10 bases remaining between them. The CDR3 loop reads CASSLARESETQYF. The CDR3 DNA is TGTGCCAGCAGCTTAGCGCGCGAATCGGAGACCCAGTACTTC.

The chain is built from TRBV28 and TRBJ2-7, with 8 bases lining up with TRBD2. J was trimmed by 2 bases and V by 2 bases; bases with no gene match: 5. The CDR3 has 15 amino acids. The germline CDR1 and CDR2 sequences are MDHEN and SYDVKM. The CDR3 nucleotides are TGTGCCAGCAGTTTACGGGGACTAGGGCCCTACGAGCAGTACTTC. This codes for CASSLRGLGPYEQYF.

This clonotype was observed many times. This sequence joins TRBV24-1 and TRBJ2-5; the match to TRBD1 covers 8 bases. The CDR3 is made up of 15 amino acids. The germline V gene encodes CDR1 KGHDR and CDR2 SFDVKD. The junction had 3 bases not matched to a gene; V was cut back by 1 base and J by 3 bases. CDR3 nucleotides: TGTGCCACCAGTGATTTTGGACAGGGAAAAGAGACCCAGTACTTC. Its protein is CATSDFGQGKETQYF.

V and J are TRBV20-1 and TRBJ2-5; 12 bases align to TRBD2. V lost 7 bases, J lost 3 bases, and 9 bases stayed unmatched. Germline loops: CDR1 DFQATT, CDR2 SNEGSKA (reference sequence). This CDR3 has 15 amino acids. In DNA, the CDR3 is TGCAGTGAACAAAGACTAGCGGGGGCCGAAGAGACCCAGTACTTC. Protein: CSEQRLAGAEETQYF.

The sample holds a few counts of this clonotype. In nucleotides, the CDR3 is TGTGCCAGCAGATTCAGTGCAGGGAGACAGCCCCAGCATTTT. Translation: CASRFSAGRQPQHF. V is TRBV6-6 and J is TRBJ1-5; D might be TRBD1 (5 bases). Germline CDR1 is MNHNY and CDR2 is SVGAGI (reference sequence). V shed 6 bases and J shed 7 bases, with 16 bases lying between them. The length of the CDR3 is 14 residues.

This chain links TRBV30 with TRBJ2-4, with unresolved D. TRBJ2-7 explains the end of the DNA better; the J call may be wrong. Germline lookup yields CDR1 GTSNPN and CDR2 SVGIG (reference sequence). This CDR3 contains 11 residues. The CDR3 region has the DNA TGTGCCTGGCAAGACTTCTACGAGCAGTACTTC. Translation gives CAWQDFYEQYF.

Note on this clonotype: A much more abundant neighbour one base away suggests this may be a read error. This chain connects TRBV29-1 to TRBJ2-7; 7 bases fit TRBD2. The CDR3 loop spans 14 amino acids. The junction had 6 bases not matched to a gene; V was cut back by 4 bases and J by 0 bases. CDR1 SQVTM and CDR2 ANQGSEA come from the germline V gene. CDR3 bases: TGCAGCGTTGTTGCTCGGGACTACTCCTACGAGCAGTACTTC. Its translation is CSVVARDYSYEQYF.

This clonotype was counted between two and nine times. V is TRBV10-3 and J is TRBJ1-5; no reliable D call. V lost 5 bases to trimming and J lost 3 bases, with 17 bases between them. The CDR3 is 16 residues long. Per the germline V gene, CDR1 is ENHRY and CDR2 is SYGVKD. The CDR3 coding sequence is TGTGCCATCAGTACGACCAAGACAAGCCCCAATCAGCCCCAGCATTTT. This sequence encodes CAISTTKTSPNQPQHF.

The J gene is TRBJ2-6, the V gene TRBV5-5; TRBD1 matches 12 bases. The V gene's germline CDR1 is SGHKS and CDR2 YYEKEE (reference sequence). The length of the CDR3 is 19 residues. V shed 2 bases and J 3 bases; nucleotides not matched to a gene: 9. DNA of the CDR3: TGTGCCAGCAGCTTCTTTCGGGGACAGGGGGCAGGTGGGGCCAACGTCCTGACTTTC. Amino acids: CASSFFRGQGAGGANVLTF.

This clonotype has just a few counts. The CDR3: CSAYLSGLSYEQYF. In DNA form, the CDR3 reads TGCAGTGCGTATCTAAGCGGGCTTTCCTACGAGCAGTACTTC. This chain joins TRBV20-1 and TRBJ2-7; D is perhaps TRBD2 (6 bases). The CDR3 spans 14 residues. Per the germline V gene, CDR1 is DFQATT and CDR2 is SNEGSKA (reference sequence). V lost 6 bases to trimming and J lost 1 base, with 16 bases between them.

This clonotype was detected only a few times. The chain employs TRBV7-9 and TRBJ2-7, with D possibly being TRBD2 (6 bases). The V end lost 4 bases, the J end lost 5 bases, and 24 bases lay between the germline ends. The CDR3 has 17 amino acids. Germline V gene data show CDR1 as SEHNR and CDR2 as FQNEAQ (reference sequence). The CDR3 is CASSSTVLVGSINEQYF. In DNA, the CDR3 is TGTGCCAGCAGCTCTACAGTCCTTGTCGGGAGTATCAACGAGCAGTACTTC.